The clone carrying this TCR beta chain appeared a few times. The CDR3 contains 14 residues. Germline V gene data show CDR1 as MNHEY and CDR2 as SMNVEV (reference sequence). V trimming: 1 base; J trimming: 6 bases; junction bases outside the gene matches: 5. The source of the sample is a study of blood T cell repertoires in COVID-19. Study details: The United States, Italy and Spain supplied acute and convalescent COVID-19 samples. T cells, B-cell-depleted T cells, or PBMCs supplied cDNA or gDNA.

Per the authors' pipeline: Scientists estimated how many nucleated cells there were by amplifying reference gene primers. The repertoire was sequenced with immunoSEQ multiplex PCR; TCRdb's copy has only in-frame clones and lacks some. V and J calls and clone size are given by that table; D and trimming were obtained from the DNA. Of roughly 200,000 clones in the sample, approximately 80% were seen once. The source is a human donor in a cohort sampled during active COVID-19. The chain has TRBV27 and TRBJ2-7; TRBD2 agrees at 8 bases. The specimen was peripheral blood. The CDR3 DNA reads TGTGCCAGCAGTTTATGGGCGGGAGGCGGCGAGCAGTACTTC. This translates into CASSLWAGGGEQYF.